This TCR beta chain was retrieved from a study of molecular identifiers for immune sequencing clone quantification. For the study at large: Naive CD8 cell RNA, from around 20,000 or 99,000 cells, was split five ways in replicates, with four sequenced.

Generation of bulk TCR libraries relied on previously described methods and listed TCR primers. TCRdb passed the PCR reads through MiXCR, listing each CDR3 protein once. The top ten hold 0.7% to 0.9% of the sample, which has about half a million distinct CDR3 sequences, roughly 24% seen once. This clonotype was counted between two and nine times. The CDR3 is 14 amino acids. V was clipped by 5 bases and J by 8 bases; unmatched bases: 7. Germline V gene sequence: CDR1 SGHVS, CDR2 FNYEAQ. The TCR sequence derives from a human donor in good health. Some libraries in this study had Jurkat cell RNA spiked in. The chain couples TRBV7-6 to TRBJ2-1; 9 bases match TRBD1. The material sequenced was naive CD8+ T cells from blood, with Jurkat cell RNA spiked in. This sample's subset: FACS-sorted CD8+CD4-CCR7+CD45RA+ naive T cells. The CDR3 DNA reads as TGTGCCAGCAGCATCCACAGGGGGCAGGATGAGCAGTTCTTC. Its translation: CASSIHRGQDEQFF. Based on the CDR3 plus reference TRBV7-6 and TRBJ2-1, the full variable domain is GAGVSQSPRYKVTKRGQDVALRCDPISGHVSLYWYRQALGQGPEFLTYFNYEAQQDKSGLPNDRFSAERPEGSISTLTIQRTEQRDSAMYRCASSIHRGQDEQFFGPGTRLTVL.